A selection of T cell receptor beta chains follows, all from one sample in a study of yellow fever vaccine responses in identical twins. TCRdb recomputed calls from the RT-PCR reads with MiXCR, one row per CDR3 protein. The sample contains thousands of distinct CDR3 sequences, about 82% of which appear only once. The material was T cells from blood (PBMCs), unsorted or a sorted subset (not recorded which), obtained before or after yellow fever vaccination (not recorded which). The receptor source for this set is a woman aged 18-30 years who received the yellow fever vaccine. Both conserved end residues are part of each CDR3. A D gene is named only where the DNA matches it firmly. Clone size is given for some rows only: seen once, a few or many times, or a class if the clone is expanded.

V gene	J gene	D gene	CDR3 length	clone size	CDR3 DNA	CDR3 protein
TRBV20-1	TRBJ2-5	-	13	-	TGCAGTGCTAAGAGGAGGACTCAAGAGACCCAGTACTTC	CSAKRRTQETQYF
TRBV19	TRBJ2-1	-	15	-	TGTGCCAGTAGTATACCCCCGTCCTCCTACAATGAGCAGTTCTTC	CASSIPPSSYNEQFF
TRBV5-1	TRBJ2-7	-	12	few	TGCGCCAGCAGCCTTCCCTCCTACGAGCAGTACTTC	CASSLPSYEQYF
TRBV28	TRBJ1-5	TRBD1	14	-	TGTGCCAGCAGTTTAACAGGGGTTCTCCAGCCCCAGCATTTT	CASSLTGVLQPQHF
TRBV29-1	TRBJ2-1	-	15	-	TGCAGCGTTGAAGGGTGGGTAGCCCCCTACAATGAGCAGTTCTTC	CSVEGWVAPYNEQFF
TRBV2	TRBJ1-6	-	16	-	TGTGCCAGCACCTTCGACAAGAGCTCCTATAATTCACCCCTCCACTTT	CASTFDKSSYNSPLHF
TRBV29-1	TRBJ2-2	-	12	-	TGCAGCGGTTTCACAGGTACCGGGGAGCTGTTTTTT	CSGFTGTGELFF
TRBV2	TRBJ1-2	-	12	-	TGTGCCAGCAGTGAGGGGGTACTAGGCTACACCTTC	CASSEGVLGYTF
TRBV28	TRBJ1-2	TRBD1	13	-	TGTGCCAGCAGACGACAGGGAAACTATGGCTACACCTTC	CASRRQGNYGYTF
TRBV29-1	TRBJ1-4	-	15	once	TGCAGCGTTGTGAAGGCAGGGGAAAAGTATGAAAAACTGTTTTTT	CSVVKAGEKYEKLFF
TRBV11-2	TRBJ1-5	-	15	-	TGTGCCAGCAGCCTATCATCAGGCCCGAATCAGCCCCAGCATTTT	CASSLSSGPNQPQHF
TRBV2	TRBJ2-5	TRBD1	17	-	TGTGCCAGCAGTGATCGAGACAGGGGGCTCTTTCCAGAGACCCAGTACTTC	CASSDRDRGLFPETQYF
TRBV7-3	TRBJ2-7	-	14	few	TGTGCCAGCAGCAAGGACATTTTGGTCTACGAGCAGTACTTC	CASSKDILVYEQYF
TRBV5-1	TRBJ2-5	-	15	-	TGCGCCAGCAGCTTGACCTCAAGCAAGCAAGAGACCCAGTACTTC	CASSLTSSKQETQYF
TRBV18	TRBJ1-5	TRBD1	14	-	TGTGCCAGCTCACCAGGGGGACAGGCGGGACACCAGCATTTT	CASSPGGQAGHQHF
TRBV2	TRBJ2-2	-	14	-	TGTGCCAGCAGTGAAGGGAGGTACACCGGGGAGCTGTTTTTT	CASSEGRYTGELFF
TRBV11-3	TRBJ2-3	-	15	-	TGTGCCAGCAGCTTTCGGAGGGGGCGTATAGATACGCAGTATTTT	CASSFRRGRIDTQYF
TRBV5-4	TRBJ2-4	TRBD1	14	-	TGTGCCAGCAGCTCCTCAACAGGGGAGAACATTCAGTACTTC	CASSSSTGENIQYF
TRBV7-2	TRBJ2-1	-	14	-	TGTGCCAGCCAAAGAGGCGAGGCAGACAATGAGCAGTTCTTC	CASQRGEADNEQFF
TRBV7-3	TRBJ2-1	-	13	-	TGTGCCAGCAGCTTAACGGGGAGCGGTGAGCAGTTCTTC	CASSLTGSGEQFF
TRBV6-4	TRBJ1-2	-	12	-	TGTGCCAGCAGTGACAGGGTGGTCGGCTACACCTTC	CASSDRVVGYTF
TRBV13	TRBJ2-7	TRBD1	14	-	TGTGCCAGCAGCGCCGGGACAGCGTCCAGCGAGCAGTACTTC	CASSAGTASSEQYF
TRBV9	TRBJ2-7	TRBD2	15	-	TGTGCCAGCAGCGGAGGGGGTAGCGGGACGAGGGAGCAGTACTTC	CASSGGGSGTREQYF
TRBV19	TRBJ2-1	-	14	once	TGTGCCAGTAGTACGGGGGCGTTTTACAATGAGCAGTTCTTC	CASSTGAFYNEQFF
TRBV11-2	TRBJ2-1	-	20	-	TGTGCCAGCAGCCGAGGAGGAGAGAGCCGGGGTAGGAGCTCCTACAATGAGCAGTTCTTC	CASSRGGESRGRSSYNEQFF
TRBV7-3	TRBJ2-1	-	13	-	TGTGCCAGCGGGCGCAGGGAATGGGATGTGCAGTTCTTC	CASGRREWDVQFF
TRBV29-1	TRBJ2-7	TRBD2	14	few	TGCAGCGTTGAAGGATCTAGCGGGAGATACGAGCAGTACTTC	CSVEGSSGRYEQYF
TRBV20-1	TRBJ2-7	-	14	once	TGCAGTGCTAGAATTCATAGCGGTACCTACGAGCAGTACTTC	CSARIHSGTYEQYF
TRBV20-1	TRBJ2-7	TRBD1	15	-	TGCAGTGCAAAATCACCGGGACAGTGGGCCTACGAGCAGTACTTC	CSAKSPGQWAYEQYF
TRBV6-1	TRBJ2-1	-	14	-	TGTGCCAGCAGTGAGGGGGACGACCAATCGGGGCAGTTCTTC	CASSEGDDQSGQFF
TRBV7-9	TRBJ2-3	-	13	-	TGTGCCAGCAGCTCGCGGGACGCAGATACGCAGTATTTT	CASSSRDADTQYF
TRBV6-5	TRBJ2-7	-	14	-	TGTGCCAGCAGTTCTACAGGGATCTCCTACGAGCAGTACTTC	CASSSTGISYEQYF
TRBV20-1	TRBJ2-1	-	10	-	TGCAGTGCTAGGAACAATGAGCAGTTCTTC	CSARNNEQFF
TRBV11-3	TRBJ2-7	-	15	once	TGTGCCAGCAGCCCTCAGGGGACATTCTCCTACGAGCAGTACTTC	CASSPQGTFSYEQYF
TRBV5-5	TRBJ1-6	TRBD1	14	few	TGTGCCAGCAGCTTAAGGGACAGCTATTCACCCCTCCACTTT	CASSLRDSYSPLHF
TRBV5-4	TRBJ2-1	TRBD1	15	-	TGTGCCAGCAGCGGGGACAGCCGCTCCTACAATGAGCAGTTCTTC	CASSGDSRSYNEQFF
TRBV29-1	TRBJ2-7	-	16	-	TGCAGCGTTGCAAGAGGCCTAAAGGGCCAGCCCTACGAGCAGTACTTC	CSVARGLKGQPYEQYF
TRBV5-6	TRBJ2-3	TRBD1	15	-	TGTGCCAGCTCCAGACAGGGGGTGTTCTCAGATACGCAGTATTTT	CASSRQGVFSDTQYF
TRBV7-6	TRBJ2-5	TRBD2	15	-	TGTGCCAGCAGCACGACTTGGGGAGGGAGAGAGACCCAGTACTTC	CASSTTWGGRETQYF
TRBV5-6	TRBJ2-7	-	11	-	TGTGCCAGCAGCTATCGCGACGAGCAGTACTTC	CASSYRDEQYF
TRBV11-2	TRBJ1-1	-	14	few	TGTGCCAGCAGCCCCAGAAGGGGGAACACTGAAGCTTTCTTT	CASSPRRGNTEAFF
TRBV10-3	TRBJ2-7	TRBD1	14	-	TGTGCCATCAGTGACAAACAGGGGGGCTACGAGCAGTACTTC	CAISDKQGGYEQYF
TRBV27	TRBJ2-7	-	13	-	TGTGCCAGCAGTTACCAGGGGTTTACCGAGCAGTACTTC	CASSYQGFTEQYF
TRBV12-3/TRBV12-4	TRBJ2-7	TRBD1	15	few	TGTGCCAGCAGTGACACCGACAGGGTAGCCTACGAGCAGTACTTC	CASSDTDRVAYEQYF
TRBV15	TRBJ2-7	TRBD2	16	-	TGTGCCACCAGCAGAGATCGGGGAGGGCTGAGCTACGAGCAGTACTTC	CATSRDRGGLSYEQYF
TRBV7-6	TRBJ2-5	TRBD2	15	-	TGTGCCAGCAGCATTGGCGGGGGGGCGGCAGAGACCCAGTACTTC	CASSIGGGAAETQYF
TRBV12-3/TRBV12-4	TRBJ2-1	TRBD1	16	-	TGTGCCAGCAGTTTCCGGGGACAGGGATCGTACAATGAGCAGTTCTTC	CASSFRGQGSYNEQFF
TRBV5-1	TRBJ2-1	TRBD2	16	-	TGCGCCAGCAGGACGACTAGCGGGAGTGCCGACGATGAGCAGTTCTTC	CASRTTSGSADDEQFF
TRBV11-3	TRBJ2-5	-	12	-	TGTGCCAGCAGCCCATTAAAAGAGACCCAGTACTTC	CASSPLKETQYF
TRBV4-1	TRBJ1-6	-	16	-	TGCGCCAGCAGCCAAGTTAAGAGCTCCTATAATTCACCCCTCCACTTT	CASSQVKSSYNSPLHF
TRBV20-1	TRBJ2-1	-	13	-	TGCAGTGCATGGACTCTCCCCTACAATGAGCAGTTCTTC	CSAWTLPYNEQFF
TRBV18	TRBJ2-3	-	16	-	TGTGCCAGCTCACCCGGCCCGCGGAATAGCACAGATACGCAGTATTTT	CASSPGPRNSTDTQYF
TRBV29-1	TRBJ2-3	-	11	-	TGCAGCGTTGCCCAAACAGATACGCAGTATTTT	CSVAQTDTQYF
TRBV28	TRBJ1-1	-	12	-	TGTGCCAGCATTGACAGAGACACTGAAGCTTTCTTT	CASIDRDTEAFF